The 25 T cell receptor beta chains below come from one sample, sequenced in a study of early T cells in non-severe SARS-CoV-2 infection. Via MiXCR, TCRdb re-called the 5' RACE reads, giving one row per CDR3 protein. The sample records 84,000 or so distinct CDR3 sequences, 11% to 15% being singletons. Specimen: whole blood. All receptors derive from an adult who was a healthcare worker with PCR-confirmed SARS-CoV-2 infection or an uninfected control (not recorded which).

V gene TRBV20-1 combines with J gene TRBJ1-2; perhaps TRBD1 as D (6 bases). Between the trimmed V and J ends, which lost 6 bases and 4 bases, there was a span of 15 bases. CDR1 and CDR2 from the germline V gene are DFQATT and SNEGSKA (reference sequence). The CDR3 has 13 residues. CDR3 loop: CSATAGALYGYTF. CDR3 DNA: TGCAGTGCCACTGCAGGGGCACTCTATGGCTACACCTTC.

Points on this clonotype: It may be a read error: a sequence one base away is much more abundant. The genes are TRBV12-3 or TRBV12-4 and TRBJ2-2; D unresolved. V lost 3 bases and J lost 8, with 7 bases in between. CDR3 size: 12 residues. The CDR3 loop reads CASSFYAGELFF. Written as DNA, the CDR3 is TGTGCCAGCAGTTTTTACGCGGGGGAGCTGTTTTTT.

This clonotype was found many times. The chain couples TRBV5-5 to TRBJ1-2; no firm D call. V dropped 3 bases and J dropped 5 bases, with 11 bases sitting between them. Germline CDR1 reads SGHKS; CDR2 reads YYEKEE (reference sequence). The length of the CDR3 is 13 residues. Here the CDR3 DNA reads TGTGCCAGCAGCTCGGTGACCGGTTATGGCTACACCTTC. Its protein product is CASSSVTGYGYTF.

With respect to this clonotype: This may be a read error: a much more frequent sequence differs by one nucleotide. The V call is TRBV6-2 or TRBV6-3, the J call TRBJ2-7; tentative D call: TRBD1 (5 bases). With 5 bases removed from V and 4 bases from J, the gap between germline ends came to 15 bases. Germline CDR1 is MNHEY and CDR2 is SVGEGT. This CDR3 has 14 amino acids. CDR3 region: CASSPPGKRYEQYF. CDR3 sequence (DNA): TGTGCCAGCAGTCCACCAGGGAAACGGTACGAGCAGTACTTC.

The chain joins TRBV29-1 to TRBJ2-5; no firm D call. This CDR3 contains 11 residues. CDR1 is SQVTM, CDR2 ANQGSEA, per germline. With 7 bases removed from V and 1 base from J, the gap between germline ends came to 7 bases. The CDR3 sequence is CSGWRQETQYF. The CDR3 DNA reads as TGCAGCGGGTGGCGCCAAGAGACCCAGTACTTC.

This clonotype has a handful of counts. The V and J genes are TRBV29-1 and TRBJ1-2; D remains unclear. Trimming cost V 6 bases and J 7 bases, with 15 bases left between them. The CDR3 has 12 amino acids. From germline, CDR1 is SQVTM and CDR2 ANQGSEA. CDR3 bases: TGCAGCGTGTATAGGGTTGATCGTGGCTACACCTTC. Its translation: CSVYRVDRGYTF.

This chain links TRBV20-1 with TRBJ1-3, with unresolved D. CDR1 and CDR2 (germline): DFQATT, SNEGSKA (reference sequence). The CDR3 totals 14 residues. With 5 bases removed from V and 2 bases from J, the gap between germline ends came to 13 bases. CDR3 region: CSARGAPPGNTIYF. CDR3 DNA: TGCAGTGCTCGGGGAGCACCACCTGGAAACACCATATATTTT.

This clonotype has just a few counts. The V gene is TRBV5-6, the J gene TRBJ2-5; D is perhaps TRBD2 (6 bases). Germline CDR1 SGHDT, CDR2 YYEEEE. V was pared by 6 bases and J by 4 bases, with 16 bases between. This CDR3 has 14 residues. This CDR3 is CASTKEGGSETQYF. The CDR3 region has the DNA TGTGCCAGCACAAAGGAGGGTGGGTCAGAGACCCAGTACTTC.

The chain combines TRBV29-1 with TRBJ1-1; D gene ambiguous. Germline CDR1 SQVTM, CDR2 ANQGSEA. The length of the CDR3 is 13 residues. The V end was cut by 4 bases, the J end by 2 bases, with 11 bases between. For the CDR3, the DNA is TGCAGCGTTGTGGTTGTAGCTAACACTGAAGCTTTCTTT. Translated, it gives CSVVVVANTEAFF.

This clonotype was counted ten times or more. The rearrangement links TRBV11-2 to TRBJ2-5; tentatively, D is TRBD2 (5 bases). Looked up from germline, CDR1 is SGHAT and CDR2 is FQNNGV. V lost 1 base to trimming and J lost 4 bases, with 10 bases between them. The CDR3 is made up of 14 amino acids. The DNA for the CDR3 is TGTGCCAGCAGCTTAGCCAGGAGCGGAGAGACCCAGTACTTC. The encoded protein is CASSLARSGETQYF.

This chain connects TRBV20-1 to TRBJ2-7; D uncertain. Trimming removed 3 bases from V and 6 bases from J, with 12 bases in between. CDR3 length equals 12 residues. Looked up from germline, CDR1 is DFQATT and CDR2 is SNEGSKA (reference sequence). The CDR3 DNA sequence: TGCAGTGCTAGGCGCCCTGACCGCGAGCAGTACTTC. It encodes CSARRPDREQYF.

The V gene is TRBV18, the J gene TRBJ2-7; D unclear. The CDR3 length is 14 residues. The V end lost 3 bases, the J end lost 0 bases, and 9 bases lay between the germline ends. Germline CDR1 reads KGHSH; CDR2 reads LQKENI. CDR3 bases: TGTGCCAGCTCACCGGGCCCTAGCTCCTACGAGCAGTACTTC. This sequence encodes CASSPGPSSYEQYF. The complete variable domain, with remaining parts taken from reference TRBV18 and TRBJ2-7, reads NAGVMQNPRHLVRRRGQEARLRCSPMKGHSHVYWYRQLPEEGLKFMVYLQKENIIDESGMPKERFSAEFPKEGPSILRIQQVVRGDSAAYFCASSPGPSSYEQYFGPGTRLTVT.

This clonotype was found a few times. The V gene is TRBV10-3, the J gene TRBJ2-7; 10 positions match TRBD1. Germline CDR1 ENHRY, CDR2 SYGVKD. CDR3 length equals 14 residues. The trim removed 5 bases at V and 7 bases at J, leaving 8 bases unmatched. The chain's CDR3 is CAISPGTGAGEQYF. CDR3 in DNA: TGTGCCATCAGTCCCGGGACAGGGGCTGGGGAGCAGTACTTC.

This clonotype was found a few times. CDR3 protein: CSVATTNEKLFF. The CDR3 DNA follows: TGCAGCGTTGCGACAACTAATGAAAAACTGTTTTTT. This chain uses TRBV29-1 with TRBJ1-4; unclear D gene. The V end lost 4 bases, the J end lost 0 bases, and 3 bases lay between the germline ends. The length of the CDR3 is 12 residues. The germline V gene encodes CDR1 SQVTM and CDR2 ANQGSEA.

At least ten counts were recorded for this clonotype. The gene calls are TRBV20-1 and TRBJ2-7, with D perhaps TRBD1 (5 bases). With 6 bases removed from V and 7 bases from J, the gap between germline ends came to 19 bases. CDR3 length equals 13 residues. Germline assignment: CDR1 DFQATT and CDR2 SNEGSKA (reference sequence). The chain's CDR3 is CSATQAGWGEQYF. CDR3 DNA sequence: TGCAGTGCAACGCAGGCAGGGTGGGGAGAGCAGTACTTC.

This clonotype was recorded many times. The chain links TRBV4-3 to TRBJ1-1; tentative D call: TRBD1 (6 bases). V was pared by 1 base and J by 1 base, with 16 bases between. Germline loops: CDR1 LGHNA, CDR2 YSLEER. The CDR3 spans 17 residues. CDR3 nucleotides: TGCGCCAGCAGCCAAGGTCGCAGGGGTATACGGAACACTGAAGCTTTCTTT. This sequence encodes CASSQGRRGIRNTEAFF.

This clonotype was seen many times. The genes are TRBV2 and TRBJ2-1; 9 bases fit TRBD2. The germline CDR1 and CDR2 sequences are SNHLY and FYNNEI. The CDR3 length is 16 residues. Losses at the gene ends were 8 bases for V and 2 bases for J; bases not matched to a gene: 10. Here the CDR3 DNA reads TGTGCCAGCTCCCGGGGCGGCGGGGGGGCCTACAATGAGCAGTTCTTC. Amino acid sequence: CASSRGGGGAYNEQFF.

This clonotype has a count of ten or more. The chain couples TRBV9 to TRBJ2-1; 11 bases are shared with TRBD2. Germline V CDR1 and CDR2: SGDLS, YYNGEE. The CDR3 runs to 15 residues. The junction had 1 base not matched to a gene; V was cut back by 2 bases and J by 3 bases. The CDR3 loop is CASSVSGGDYNEQFF. As DNA, the CDR3 is TGTGCCAGCAGCGTTAGCGGGGGGGACTACAATGAGCAGTTCTTC.

On this clonotype itself: The junction does not match germline at one end; this may be a read error. This chain links TRBV29-1 with TRBJ2-1; D is unresolved. Germline CDR1 and CDR2: SQVTM and ANQGSEA. CDR3 length equals 12 residues. CDR3 bases: TGCAGCGTCGAAGAACAGTACAATGAGCAGTTCTTC. Its protein product is CSVEEQYNEQFF.

This clonotype showed up just a few times. The V call is TRBV30, the J call TRBJ2-6; no clear D gene. Germline V gives CDR1 GTSNPN, CDR2 SVGIG (reference sequence). V shed 7 bases and J shed 4 bases, with 11 bases lying between them. This CDR3 contains 13 residues. The CDR3 spells CALGYPGANVLTF. The DNA of the CDR3 is TGTGCCTTAGGGTACCCCGGGGCCAACGTCCTGACTTTC.

V is TRBV29-1 and J is TRBJ1-2; unclear D gene. Trimming removed 3 bases from V and 4 bases from J, with 9 bases in between. Germline CDR1 and CDR2: SQVTM and ANQGSEA. This CDR3 comprises 12 residues. The CDR3 reads CSVESGPYGYTF. CDR3 nucleotide sequence: TGCAGCGTTGAGTCAGGTCCCTATGGCTACACCTTC. The whole variable domain, remainder taken from reference TRBV29-1 and TRBJ1-2, is SAVISQKPSRDICQRGTSLTIQCQVDSQVTMMFWYRQQPGQSLTLIATANQGSEATYESGFVIDKFPISRPNLTFSTLTVSNMSPEDSSIYLCSVESGPYGYTFGSGTRLTVV.

A few counts support this clonotype. J is TRBJ2-7 and V is TRBV1; the DNA was not used to check the table's D call, TRBD1. TRBV1 is deemed a pseudogene. This CDR3 spans 17 amino acids. CDR3 DNA: TGCACCAGCAGCCAACCGCCACGGCCAGGGGACGCCTACGAGCAGTACTTC. It is translated as CTSSQPPRPGDAYEQYF.

The chain links TRBV6-6 to TRBJ1-1; D might be TRBD1 (5 bases). V lost 2 bases to trimming and J lost 7 bases, with 11 bases between them. Germline V gene lookup returns CDR1 MNHNY and CDR2 SVGAGI (reference sequence). CDR3 size: 13 residues. In DNA, the CDR3 is TGTGCCAGCAGTTACACTTGGGGGGATGAAGCTTTCTTT. Residues: CASSYTWGDEAFF.

V and J are TRBV27 and TRBJ1-1; D unresolved. Trimming took off 6 bases at V and 3 bases at J, with 8 bases between the two ends. Germline values: CDR1 MNHEY, CDR2 SMNVEV (reference sequence). This CDR3 contains 12 residues. CDR3 DNA sequence: TGTGCCAGCAGACGGGGTTACACTGAAGCTTTCTTT. Its protein is CASRRGYTEAFF.

The rearrangement joins TRBV4-2 to TRBJ2-7; D is possibly TRBD2 (5 bases). V lost 0 bases and J 3 bases, leaving 9 bases between the germline ends. Germline-derived CDR1 and CDR2 are LGHNA and YNFKEQ. This CDR3 comprises 14 residues. This chain's CDR3 is CASSQDMTNYEQYF. The CDR3 DNA reads as TGTGCCAGCAGCCAAGATATGACTAACTACGAGCAGTACTTC.